The clone carrying this T cell receptor beta chain was recorded only once. Original handling: Amplification of reference gene primers provided the estimated nucleated cell counts. The assay was immunoSEQ multiplex PCR, and TCRdb's table has in-frame clones only and misses some. V, J and clone size derive from that table, while D and trimming were established from the DNA sequence. The profile covers fewer than 150,000 clones, with 85% to 90% appearing a single time and roughly 30% taken by the ten largest. The data derive from a study of blood T cell repertoires in COVID-19. The CDR3 consists of 13 residues. Germline V gives CDR1 SGHNT, CDR2 YYREEE (reference sequence). Trimming cost V 0 bases and J 8 bases, with 10 bases left between them.

V is TRBV5-4 and J is TRBJ2-3, with a tentative D call TRBD2 (5 bases). Source material: peripheral blood. The sequence derives from a woman in her 70s with acute or convalescent COVID-19. The CDR3 region is CASSLAGTGTQYF. The DNA of the CDR3 is TGTGCCAGCAGCTTGGCGGGAACGGGTACGCAGTATTTT.